Shown below are 30 T cell receptor beta chains from a single sample sequenced in a study of T-cell memory formation after mild COVID-19 (dated by TCRdb to the early 2020s). Library method: 5' RACE. TCRdb shows the sequencer as Illumina NovaSeq 6000. TCRdb reprocessed the public reads (quality trimming at Q25 with fastp, clone calling with MiXCR) and kept in-frame beta chains. Merged by CDR3 protein, the rows form single entries marked with the most common genes and DNA. The sample records hundreds of thousands of distinct CDR3 sequences, around 27% of which are singletons. The top ten clones comprise roughly 12% of the sample. Sequences were obtained from PBMCs or a T cell subset sorted from them (not recorded which). These receptors were taken from an adult woman who had mild COVID-19 (a few samples of this study predate the infection). The sample titles of this study are shuffled in the database, so cell type and time point are left out; the donor was told from shared clones.

The chain uses TRBV30 and TRBJ2-1, with D perhaps matching TRBD1 (5 bases). This CDR3 spans 12 amino acids. V gave up 0 bases and J gave up 8 bases, with 8 bases separating them. Germline-derived CDR1 and CDR2 are GTSNPN and SVGIG (reference sequence). The CDR3 DNA sequence: TGTGCCTGGAGTGTGCAGGGCCATGAGCAGTTCTTC. This encodes CAWSVQGHEQFF.

This clonotype was detected only a few times. V gene TRBV7-9 combines with J gene TRBJ1-1, with TRBD1 as a possible D gene (5 bases). The CDR3 has 14 residues. Trimming cost V 5 bases and J 4 bases, with 14 bases left between them. Germline CDR1 is SEHNR and CDR2 is FQNEAQ (reference sequence). The CDR3 DNA is TGTGCCAGCAGCCCTCCGCGGGGGGTCACTGAAGCTTTCTTT. It yields the protein CASSPPRGVTEAFF.

The CDR3 coding sequence is TGCAGTGCGACCCGGCCACTAGCGGGAGAGAGGTGGACCGGGGAGCTGTTTTTT. Encoded protein: CSATRPLAGERWTGELFF. This chain joins TRBV20-1 and TRBJ2-2; TRBD2 matches 11 bases. This CDR3 is built from 18 residues. V lost 6 bases to trimming and J lost 5 bases; unmatched junction nucleotides: 17. In germline, CDR1 is DFQATT, CDR2 SNEGSKA (reference sequence).

This chain joins TRBV29-1 and TRBJ2-7; D is possibly TRBD2 (6 bases). The CDR3 is made up of 10 amino acids. V dropped 7 bases and J dropped 3 bases, with 7 bases sitting between them. Germline V CDR1 and CDR2: SQVTM, ANQGSEA. The CDR3 nucleotides are TGCAGCGGGGGGGACTACGAGCAGTACTTC. Translation gives CSGGDYEQYF.

The sample holds a few counts of this clonotype. This chain links TRBV6-6 with TRBJ1-1; D is unresolved. The ends were cut back, 6 bases at V and 0 bases at J, with 11 bases in the middle. Germline CDR1 MNHNY, CDR2 SVGAGI (reference sequence). The CDR3 loop spans 14 amino acids. CDR3 bases: TGTGCCAGCAGGAGGGAGGGTATGAACACTGAAGCTTTCTTT. Residues: CASRREGMNTEAFF.

V and J are TRBV5-5 and TRBJ1-1, with TRBD1 as a possible D gene (6 bases). Germline-derived CDR1 and CDR2 are SGHKS and YYEKEE (reference sequence). The ends were cut back, 5 bases at V and 1 base at J, with 15 bases in the middle. There are 15 residues in the CDR3. The CDR3 loop is CASSPRPGANTEAFF. CDR3 nucleotides: TGTGCCAGCAGTCCTCGGCCAGGGGCGAACACTGAAGCTTTCTTT.

This clonotype occurred a few times. The chain uses TRBV12-5 and TRBJ2-5; D unclear. The CDR3 runs to 12 residues. Germline V gene data show CDR1 as LGHNT and CDR2 as FRNRAP. Trimming took off 1 base at V and 7 bases at J, with 7 bases between the two ends. CDR3 protein: CASGLETGTQYF. Here the CDR3 DNA reads TGTGCTAGTGGTTTGGAAACCGGGACCCAGTACTTC. Based on the CDR3 plus reference TRBV12-5 and TRBJ2-5, the full variable domain is DARVTQTPRHKVTEMGQEVTMRCQPILGHNTVFWYRQTMMQGLELLAYFRNRAPLDDSGMPKDRFSAEMPDATLATLKIQPSEPRDSAVYFCASGLETGTQYFGPGTRLLVL.

The chain has TRBV12-3 or TRBV12-4 and TRBJ2-3; the D gene is possibly TRBD2 (6 bases). The CDR3 has 15 amino acids. Trimming cost V 3 bases and J 2 bases, with 12 bases left between them. The chain's CDR3 is CASSFLAPYTDTQYF. In DNA form, the CDR3 reads TGTGCCAGCAGTTTCCTAGCGCCATACACAGATACGCAGTATTTT.

The rearrangement links TRBV20-1 to TRBJ2-3; 13 nucleotides match TRBD2. V was clipped by 3 bases and J by 4 bases; unmatched bases: 4. The germline V gene encodes CDR1 DFQATT and CDR2 SNEGSKA (reference sequence). The CDR3 extends over 15 amino acids. Here the CDR3 DNA reads TGCAGTGCTAGGGGACTAGCGGGGAGCGCAGATACGCAGTATTTT. Its translation: CSARGLAGSADTQYF.

This clonotype was found a few times. The rearrangement uses TRBV6-1 and TRBJ2-7; no clear D gene. V lost 10 bases and J 4 bases, leaving 20 bases between the germline ends. CDR1 and CDR2 (germline): MNHNS, SASEGT. This CDR3 region has 14 residues. The CDR3 spells CAIKRTDGPYEQYF. In DNA form, the CDR3 reads TGTGCCATCAAAAGAACGGACGGACCGTACGAGCAGTACTTC.

A few counts support this clonotype. J is TRBJ2-2 and V is TRBV20-1, with D unresolved. The CDR3 runs to 13 residues. Per germline, CDR1 DFQATT and CDR2 SNEGSKA (reference sequence). V was clipped by 6 bases and J by 4 bases, with 12 bases between them. CDR3 loop: CSARHSPTGELFF. In DNA form, the CDR3 reads TGCAGTGCCCGACACAGCCCCACCGGGGAGCTGTTTTTT.

CDR3: CASSSGKYSYEQYF. CDR3 bases: TGTGCCAGCAGCTCGGGGAAGTATTCCTACGAGCAGTACTTC. The chain joins TRBV9 to TRBJ2-7; D may be TRBD2 (5 bases). Trimming pared 4 bases from V and 1 base from J, leaving 12 bases between. CDR3 length: 14 amino acids. Per germline, CDR1 SGDLS and CDR2 YYNGEE.

This chain uses TRBV9 with TRBJ2-3, with 7 bases matching TRBD1. V dropped 0 bases and J dropped 3; count of bases not matched to a gene: 1. The CDR3 sequence is 14 residues long. CDR1 and CDR2 from the germline V gene are SGDLS and YYNGEE. DNA of the CDR3: TGTGCCAGCAGCGTAGTGGGACAGACAGATACGCAGTATTTT. It translates to CASSVVGQTDTQYF.

This clonotype was counted a few times. V gene TRBV29-1 combines with J gene TRBJ2-1; 15 nucleotides align to TRBD2. Germline CDR1 and CDR2: SQVTM and ANQGSEA. The CDR3 is 17 residues long. Trimming at V came to 5 bases and at J to 2 bases, leaving 7 bases not matched to a gene. For the CDR3, the DNA is TGCAGCGTTCTTGGAGGGACTAGCGGGGGGACCTACAATGAGCAGTTCTTC. As protein: CSVLGGTSGGTYNEQFF.

This clonotype was seen a handful of times. The J gene is TRBJ1-2, the V gene TRBV7-9; D gene uncertain. In germline, CDR1 is SEHNR, CDR2 FQNEAQ (reference sequence). The CDR3 spans 14 residues. V dropped 0 bases and J dropped 3 bases, with 8 bases sitting between them. The CDR3 sequence is CASSLAPEDYGYTF. In DNA form, the CDR3 reads TGTGCCAGCAGCTTAGCTCCAGAGGACTATGGCTACACCTTC. The full variable domain, its missing parts supplied by reference TRBV7-9 and TRBJ1-2, is DTGVSQNPRHKITKRGQNVTFRCDPISEHNRLYWYRQTLGQGPEFLTYFQNEAQLEKSRLLSDRFSAERPKGSFSTLEIQRTEQGDSAMYLCASSLAPEDYGYTFGSGTRLTVV.

This clonotype was seen once. The chain employs TRBV6-5 and TRBJ1-2; 9 nucleotides line up with TRBD1. This CDR3 region has 14 residues. Per the germline V gene, CDR1 is MNHEY and CDR2 is SVGAGI. Losses at the gene ends were 0 bases for V and 8 bases for J; bases not matched to a gene: 4. The chain's CDR3 is CASSYSRTGVGYTF. In nucleotides, the CDR3 is TGTGCCAGCAGTTACTCCAGGACAGGGGTAGGCTACACCTTC.

This clonotype was observed a handful of times. This chain uses TRBV20-1 with TRBJ1-1; 8 bases map to TRBD1. The CDR3 has 15 amino acids. J was trimmed by 1 base and V by 0 bases; bases with no gene match: 4. Looked up from germline, CDR1 is DFQATT and CDR2 is SNEGSKA (reference sequence). The CDR3 coding sequence is TGCAGTGCTAGAGAGCACAGGGGGAGGAACACTGAAGCTTTCTTT. Translation gives CSAREHRGRNTEAFF.

The chain has TRBV12-3 or TRBV12-4 and TRBJ2-7, with 8 positions matching TRBD1. J was trimmed by 4 bases and V by 1 base; bases with no gene match: 6. The CDR3 is made up of 15 amino acids. CDR3 sequence reads: CASSLDTGQDYEQYF. CDR3 DNA: TGTGCCAGCAGTTTAGACACGGGACAGGATTACGAGCAGTACTTC.

CDR3 bases: TGTGCCACCAGTGATAATAACGGATTTTCCAACTATGGCTACACCTTC. This sequence encodes CATSDNNGFSNYGYTF. The rearrangement joins TRBV24-1 to TRBJ1-2; D gene uncertain. Trimming pared 3 bases from V and 2 bases from J, leaving 15 bases between. The CDR3 spans 16 residues. Per the germline V gene, CDR1 is KGHDR and CDR2 is SFDVKD.

Points on this clonotype: A much larger clonotype is one base distant, so this may be a read error. V and J are TRBV12-3 or TRBV12-4 and TRBJ1-2, with TRBD1 matching over 10 bases. The CDR3 consists of 14 residues. The V gene end was trimmed by 3 bases and the J gene end by 3 bases; junction bases not matched to a gene: 1. The CDR3 coding sequence is TGTGCCAGCAGTTTGGGACAGGGGTACTATGGCTACACCTTC. Residues: CASSLGQGYYGYTF.

The chain joins TRBV7-9 to TRBJ1-1; no firm D call. V dropped 2 bases and J dropped 3 bases, with 10 bases sitting between them. The CDR3 sequence is 14 residues long. The germline V gene has CDR1 SEHNR and CDR2 FQNEAQ (reference sequence). The CDR3 is CASSLRLGHTEAFF. The CDR3 DNA sequence: TGTGCCAGCAGCTTACGTCTCGGGCACACTGAAGCTTTCTTT.

This chain uses TRBV12-3 or TRBV12-4 with TRBJ2-7, with 8 bases matching TRBD1. The V and J ends lost 6 bases and 7 bases, in that order; junction bases with no gene match: 8. The CDR3 is 13 residues long. The CDR3 here is CASRAGQGWEQYF. Here the CDR3 DNA reads TGTGCCAGCAGGGCCGGACAGGGCTGGGAGCAGTACTTC.

This clonotype was recorded at least ten times. This chain joins TRBV20-1 and TRBJ2-1, with D unclear. V was trimmed by 6 bases and J by 6 bases, leaving 21 bases between them. CDR1 and CDR2 (germline): DFQATT, SNEGSKA (reference sequence). The CDR3 runs to 15 residues. DNA of the CDR3: TGCAGTGCCCCGCTGGGGAATAGCCGGCTCAATGAGCAGTTCTTC. The encoded protein is CSAPLGNSRLNEQFF.

The CDR3 loop is CASSPMTGDPLHNEQFF. Here the CDR3 DNA reads TGTGCCAGCAGCCCGATGACAGGGGATCCCCTCCACAATGAGCAGTTCTTC. The chain has TRBV14 and TRBJ2-1; 8 bases agree with TRBD1. Germline lookup yields CDR1 SGHDN and CDR2 FVKESK. V shed 4 bases, J shed 5 bases, and the junction held 13 bases outside the gene matches. This CDR3 has 17 amino acids.

The rearrangement joins TRBV7-2 to TRBJ1-2, with 7 bases that match TRBD1. The CDR3 has 12 amino acids. Germline loops: CDR1 SGHTA, CDR2 FQGNSA. Losses at the gene ends were 5 bases for V and 14 bases for J; bases not matched to a gene: 11. CDR3 loop: CASSPPDRVWTF. The CDR3 DNA is TGTGCCAGCAGCCCACCAGACAGGGTCTGGACCTTC.

The chain has TRBV24-1 and TRBJ2-1; 7 nucleotides match TRBD2. With V trimmed by 3 bases and J by 0 bases, 7 bases remained unmatched. The germline V gene has CDR1 KGHDR and CDR2 SFDVKD. The CDR3 spans 17 residues. CDR3 amino acids: CATSDSLADSSYNEQFF. The CDR3 DNA reads as TGTGCCACCAGTGATAGCCTAGCGGATAGCTCCTACAATGAGCAGTTCTTC.

In this sample, this clonotype turned up many times. The chain has TRBV7-9 and TRBJ2-1, with D unresolved. The CDR3 runs to 12 residues. Germline lookup yields CDR1 SEHNR and CDR2 FQNEAQ (reference sequence). The V end lost 5 bases, the J end lost 3 bases, and 5 bases lay between the germline ends. The CDR3 is CASSPGYNEQFF. DNA for the CDR3: TGTGCCAGCAGCCCCGGCTACAATGAGCAGTTCTTC.

The chain has TRBV7-8 and TRBJ2-1; D unclear. V was cut by 2 bases and J by 0 bases, with 11 bases left in between. Germline V gives CDR1 SGHVS, CDR2 FQNEAQ. The CDR3 spans 16 residues. The CDR3 protein is CASSLFFADSYNEQFF. As DNA, the CDR3 is TGTGCCAGCAGCTTATTCTTTGCGGACTCCTACAATGAGCAGTTCTTC.

The V and J genes are TRBV5-4 and TRBJ2-6; no reliable D call. The V end lost 4 bases, the J end lost 0 bases, and 8 bases lay between the germline ends. CDR3 length: 15 residues. Germline loops: CDR1 SGHNT, CDR2 YYREEE (reference sequence). The CDR3 region is CASSLHRSGANVLTF. DNA of the CDR3: TGTGCCAGCAGCCTACACCGCTCTGGGGCCAACGTCCTGACTTTC.

This clonotype was seen a few times. The chain couples TRBV18 to TRBJ2-5, with unresolved D. Germline V gives CDR1 KGHSH, CDR2 LQKENI. V was pared by 0 bases and J by 5 bases, with 7 bases between. The CDR3 runs to 13 residues. The CDR3 sequence is CASSPPGGETQYF. CDR3 bases: TGTGCCAGCTCACCACCGGGTGGGGAGACCCAGTACTTC.